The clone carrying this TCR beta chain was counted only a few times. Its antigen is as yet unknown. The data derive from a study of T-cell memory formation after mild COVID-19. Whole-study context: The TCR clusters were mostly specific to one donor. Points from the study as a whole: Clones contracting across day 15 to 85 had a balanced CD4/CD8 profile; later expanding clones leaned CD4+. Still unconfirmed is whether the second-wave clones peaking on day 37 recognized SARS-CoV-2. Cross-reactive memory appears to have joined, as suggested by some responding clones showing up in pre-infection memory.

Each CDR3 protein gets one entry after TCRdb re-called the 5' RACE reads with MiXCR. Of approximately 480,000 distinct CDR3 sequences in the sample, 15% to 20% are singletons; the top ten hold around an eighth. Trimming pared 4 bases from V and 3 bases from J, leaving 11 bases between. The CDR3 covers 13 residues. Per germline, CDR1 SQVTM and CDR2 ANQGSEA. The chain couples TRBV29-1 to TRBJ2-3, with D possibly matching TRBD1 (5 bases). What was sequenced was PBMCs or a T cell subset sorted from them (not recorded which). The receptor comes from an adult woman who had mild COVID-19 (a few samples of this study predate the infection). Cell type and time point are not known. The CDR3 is CSVARARTDTQYF. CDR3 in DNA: TGCAGCGTTGCCAGGGCAAGGACAGATACGCAGTATTTT.